Included here is one T cell receptor (beta chain) sequence, with context. Its antigen remains undetermined. Qualities for individual bases were not recorded, and no much larger clone is one base off. The data originate from a study of blood T cell repertoires in COVID-19 (dated by TCRdb to between 2020 and 2021). Looking at the study overall: Samples covering the acute and convalescent phases of COVID-19 were provided by collaborators in the United States, Italy and Spain. The dataset comprised deeply sampled blood TCRbeta repertoires from subjects exposed to, actively infected with, or recovered from COVID-19. The samples were drawn from two sources: the first 160 participants of the ongoing ImmuneRACE study, and over 1,000 subjects contributed by 6 global collaborators. The material from the prospective study consisted of cDNA or gDNA derived from T cells, B-cell-depleted T cells, or PBMCs. A de-identified subject ID, COVID-19 status, age in years and sex were almost always included in the sample metadata. Where HLA class I and class II types were available, the types were taken from metadata supplied by the sample provider, not from assay-based typing. The repertoires were made available in a free public database intended to serve as a resource for research on the immune response to SARS-CoV-2. Broad study findings and their caveats: The quantity of clinical and demographic metadata differed by source and by participant and was supplied without curation.

In the prospective study, participants were roughly 18 to 100 years old, resided in approximately 22 geographic areas of the United States, and were enrolled through a virtual design. In the prospective study, cohorts were assigned on the basis of participant-reported clinical history obtained from a screening survey and a study questionnaire. For ImmuneRACE Cohort 3, a participant was defined as recovered based on two consecutive negative NP/OP PCR tests, clearance by a healthcare professional, or resolution of symptoms. Each participant in the prospective study had whole blood, serum and a nasopharyngeal or oropharyngeal swab collected by mobile phlebotomists. Prospective study participants could optionally give additional blood draws and questionnaires over an approximately 2-month period. Before DNA extraction, prospective study blood samples were shipped either frozen or at room temperature.

V ends up 7 bases short and J 4 bases short, with an unmatched junction base count of 4. The germline V gene sets CDR1 to MDHEN and CDR2 to SYDVKM. CDR3 length: 13 amino acids, cysteine to phenylalanine. Solely the CDR3 DNA is kept, with 39 bases framed from the first base. TCRbeta CDR3 regions were amplified from genomic DNA using the immunoSEQ Assay, a bias-controlled multiplex PCR. On the study's bioinformatics: The number of nucleated cells in each sample was estimated from the amplification of reference gene primers within the assay. To quantify the absolute abundance of each unique TCRbeta CDR3 rearrangement, sequence reads were collapsed and filtered. For each sample, productive Simpson clonality was calculated as the square root of Simpson's diversity index across productive rearrangements. What TCRdb holds here is the immuneACCESS table cut down to in-frame rearrangements. Part of the clones is not present; checked against another copy, under half of the missing clones reflect an unresolved V gene, and the others are unexplained. V and J calls and clone size are copied from that table; D and trimming were computed from the DNA. The sample table shows 250,000 to 350,000 clones, and approximately 84% are seen once. Less than 11% of the sample is taken by the ten largest.

Sequencing was done on a sample of PBMCs or T cells enriched from blood (not recorded which). This sequence uses TRBV28 and TRBJ1-2; 9 of the junction bases match TRBD1. The clonotype originates from a woman aged 18-35 years who had recovered from COVID-19. The DNA reads as follows: TGTGCCAGCAACTCGGGACAGGGCTATGGCTACACCTTC. It is translated as CASNSGQGYGYTF.